One sample yielded the 15 T cell receptor beta chains listed below, sequenced in a study of blood T cells in healthy people across ages. Primed by a sample-barcoded 5' primer and a J-beta primer mix, a second PCR proceeded for about 7 to 11 cycles. A single record per CDR3 protein comes from TCRdb applying MiXCR to the 5' RACE reads. Of about 1.7 million distinct CDR3 sequences listed, about 30% are singletons. The sample taken for sequencing was blood. These receptors originate from a woman aged 25 to 39 in good health.

The chain links TRBV12-5 to TRBJ2-6; D may be TRBD1 (5 bases). Trimming took 5 bases from V and 1 from J, leaving 9 bases between them. The CDR3 loop spans 15 amino acids. The germline V gene encodes CDR1 LGHNT and CDR2 FRNRAP. The chain's CDR3 is CASGPGLSGANVLTF. For the CDR3, the DNA is TGTGCTAGTGGTCCAGGGCTTTCTGGGGCCAACGTCCTGACTTTC.

The chain employs TRBV18 and TRBJ2-3; D remains ambiguous. The CDR3 totals 12 residues. The V gene's germline CDR1 is KGHSH and CDR2 LQKENI. With 6 bases removed from V and 6 bases from J, the gap between germline ends came to 10 bases. The CDR3 sequence: CASSPDVDTQYF. The CDR3 coding sequence is TGTGCCAGCTCCCCGGACGTTGATACGCAGTATTTT.

V and J are TRBV2 and TRBJ2-7; 7 bases are shared with TRBD1. The V gene end was trimmed by 7 bases and the J gene end by 6 bases; junction bases not matched to a gene: 24. This CDR3 comprises 18 residues. Germline-derived CDR1 and CDR2 are SNHLY and FYNNEI. For the CDR3, the DNA is TGTGCCAGCAACCCCGGGACAGTTGTTGGAAAGTCAGGATCCGAGCAGTACTTC. This sequence encodes CASNPGTVVGKSGSEQYF.

A few counts support this clonotype. An end of the junction differs from the germline gene, which may be a read error. The chain couples TRBV18 to TRBJ2-4; D uncertain. The CDR3 contains 14 residues. Germline values: CDR1 KGHSH, CDR2 LQKENI. Written as DNA, the CDR3 is TGTGCCAGCTCACCAGACGCGGCCAAAAACACTCAGTACTTC. Protein product: CASSPDAAKNTQYF.

This clonotype occurred a few times. The V and J genes are TRBV18 and TRBJ1-1, with D maybe TRBD1 (6 bases). The CDR3 loop spans 13 amino acids. From germline, CDR1 is KGHSH and CDR2 LQKENI. V lost 0 bases to trimming and J lost 7 bases, with 9 bases between them. The CDR3 bases are TGTGCCAGCTCACCACCGACAGGAGTTGAAGCTTTCTTT. As protein: CASSPPTGVEAFF. The variable domain in full, with the rest retrieved from reference TRBV18 and TRBJ1-1, is NAGVMQNPRHLVRRRGQEARLRCSPMKGHSHVYWYRQLPEEGLKFMVYLQKENIIDESGMPKERFSAEFPKEGPSILRIQQVVRGDSAAYFCASSPPTGVEAFFGQGTRLTVV.

V gene TRBV7-3 combines with J gene TRBJ1-6; unclear D gene. This CDR3 region has 13 residues. Germline V gene data show CDR1 as SGHTA and CDR2 as FQGTGA. Trimming shortened V by 2 bases and J by 11 bases, and 10 bases separated the two germline ends. DNA for the CDR3: TGTGCCAGCAGCTTAGATAAGGCGCCACCCCTCCACTTT. Amino acids: CASSLDKAPPLHF.

This clonotype was picked up a small number of times. Just one base apart from a much larger clone, this may be a read error. This rearrangement joins TRBV20-1 to TRBJ2-1; D remains ambiguous. Trimming shortened V by 3 bases and J by 12 bases, and 18 bases separated the two germline ends. Germline lookup yields CDR1 DFQATT and CDR2 SNEGSKA (reference sequence). This CDR3 spans 13 amino acids. CDR3 protein: CSASLNSGARQFF. The CDR3 DNA follows: TGCAGTGCTAGTTTGAACTCGGGCGCTCGGCAGTTCTTC.

The V and J genes are TRBV30 and TRBJ2-3; D is undetermined. This CDR3 has 13 amino acids. Per the germline V gene, CDR1 is GTSNPN and CDR2 is SVGIG (reference sequence). With 0 bases removed from V and 2 bases from J, the gap between germline ends came to 6 bases. The CDR3: CAWSVGDTDTQYF. The DNA for the CDR3 is TGTGCCTGGAGTGTGGGCGACACAGATACGCAGTATTTT. Complete variable domain (other parts from reference TRBV30 and TRBJ2-3): SQTIHQWPATLVQPVGSPLSLECTVEGTSNPNLYWYRQAAGRGLQLLFYSVGIGQISSEVPQNLSASRPQDRQFILSSKKLLLSDSGFYLCAWSVGDTDTQYFGPGTRLTVL.

This clonotype was observed at least ten times. The chain joins TRBV10-3 to TRBJ2-5, with D tentatively TRBD1 (5 bases). The V and J ends lost 4 bases and 2 bases respectively, with 14 bases between them. This CDR3 has 15 residues. Germline-derived CDR1 and CDR2 are ENHRY and SYGVKD. The CDR3 nucleotides are TGTGCCATCAGTGGGGGCCGTGGGGATCAAGAGACCCAGTACTTC. Residues: CAISGGRGDQETQYF.

Of note for this clonotype: A junction boundary mismatches the germline segment, possibly from a read error. The V and J genes are TRBV5-1 and TRBJ2-3, with a tentative D call TRBD2 (7 bases). Germline V gene data show CDR1 as SGHRS and CDR2 as YFSETQ. The CDR3 length is 16 residues. CDR3 sequence (DNA): TGCGCCAGCAGCTGGGGAAGGGGGACTAACACAGATGCGCAGTATTTT. As protein: CASSWGRGTNTDAQYF.

This clonotype was recorded a few times. The chain carries TRBV5-1 and TRBJ1-4, with 10 bases aligning to TRBD1. With 4 bases clipped from V and 0 bases from J, the junction kept 3 bases outside the gene matches. CDR1 is SGHRS, CDR2 YFSETQ, per germline. This CDR3 contains 16 residues. Here the CDR3 reads CASSPGTGATNEKLFF. The CDR3 DNA is TGCGCCAGCAGCCCAGGGACAGGGGCAACTAATGAAAAACTGTTTTTT.

This clonotype was seen only a few times. This chain links TRBV12-3 or TRBV12-4 with TRBJ2-7; TRBD1 aligns across 7 bases. Unmatched junction bases numbered 4, after V lost 2 bases and J lost 3 bases. The CDR3 has 14 amino acids. CDR3 sequence reads: CASSLRGLGYEQYF. Written as DNA, the CDR3 is TGTGCCAGCAGTTTAAGGGGGCTTGGCTACGAGCAGTACTTC.

The chain employs TRBV6-1 and TRBJ2-1; TRBD2 matches 7 bases. The germline V gene has CDR1 MNHNS and CDR2 SASEGT. V was pared by 3 bases and J by 8 bases, with 10 bases of the junction left unmatched. The CDR3 has 15 residues. The CDR3 DNA reads as TGTGCCAGCAGTGATGGGGGACTACGAGGGTATGAGCAGTTCTTC. Translating it yields CASSDGGLRGYEQFF.

This clonotype was picked up many times. J is TRBJ2-7 and V is TRBV6-6, with D unresolved. This CDR3 contains 10 residues. V gave up 6 bases and J gave up 6 bases, with 6 bases separating them. Germline CDR1 and CDR2: MNHNY and SVGAGI (reference sequence). CDR3 coding DNA: TGTGCCAGCAGCGTAGCCGAGCAGTACTTC. Translating it yields CASSVAEQYF.

The J gene is TRBJ2-7, the V gene TRBV29-1; D is tentatively TRBD1 or TRBD2 (5 bases each). Trimming removed 5 bases at V and 9 bases at J, with 20 bases between. The germline V gene encodes CDR1 SQVTM and CDR2 ANQGSEA. The length of the CDR3 is 13 residues. CDR3 loop: CSVQYRWQRGQYF. The CDR3 DNA is TGCAGCGTTCAGTACAGGTGGCAGAGGGGGCAGTACTTC.